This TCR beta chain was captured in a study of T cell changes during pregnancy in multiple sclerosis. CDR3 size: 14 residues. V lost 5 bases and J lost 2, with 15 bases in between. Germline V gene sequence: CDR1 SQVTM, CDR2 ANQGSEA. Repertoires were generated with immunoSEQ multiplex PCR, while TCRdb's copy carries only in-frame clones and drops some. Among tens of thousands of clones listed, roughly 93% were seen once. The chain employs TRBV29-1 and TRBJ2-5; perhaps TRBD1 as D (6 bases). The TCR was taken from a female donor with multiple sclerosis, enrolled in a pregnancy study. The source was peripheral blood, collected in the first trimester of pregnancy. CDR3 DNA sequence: TGCAGCGTTCCTAACAGGGTAGGGCAAGAGACCCAGTACTTC. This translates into CSVPNRVGQETQYF.